One sample yielded the 19 T cell receptor beta chains listed below, sequenced in a study of shared clonotypes between healthy human individuals. Data came from immunoSEQ multiplex PCR; TCRdb stores just in-frame clones and leaves some out. The top ten hold less than 0.3% of the sample, which has roughly 770,000 clones, 90% to 97% seen once. Naive CD8 cells, CD45RO-negative and positively selected for CCR7, excluded terminally differentiated effector memory CD45RA+ cells. Sequenced material: naive CD8+ T cells sorted from blood. Receptors originate from a young man in good health.

This chain joins TRBV4-3 and TRBJ1-4; D ambiguous. The CDR3 is 15 residues long. V lost 2 bases to trimming and J lost 0 bases, with 7 bases between them. In germline, CDR1 is LGHNA, CDR2 YSLEER. The CDR3 DNA reads as TGCGCCAGCAGCCAATACAAGGCAACTAATGAAAAACTGTTTTTT. Protein sequence: CASSQYKATNEKLFF.

This chain links TRBV19 with TRBJ2-1; D is ambiguous. The CDR3 loop spans 13 amino acids. Germline V gene lookup returns CDR1 LNHDA and CDR2 SQIVND (reference sequence). Trimming removed 11 bases at V and 5 bases at J, with 16 bases between. CDR3 protein: CAVSRFPNNEQFF. CDR3 bases: TGTGCCGTATCCCGGTTCCCGAACAATGAGCAGTTCTTC.

V and J are TRBV7-9 and TRBJ2-1; D remains unclear. The CDR3 loop spans 12 amino acids. V lost 5 bases and J 9 bases, leaving 11 bases between the germline ends. The germline V gene has CDR1 SEHNR and CDR2 FQNEAQ (reference sequence). CDR3: CASSPLSVEQFF. The CDR3 bases are TGTGCCAGCAGCCCTTTGTCAGTTGAGCAGTTCTTC.

The V and J genes are TRBV4-1 and TRBJ1-5, with D maybe TRBD1 (6 bases). Germline CDR1 MGHRA, CDR2 YSYEKL. V lost 4 bases to trimming and J lost 8 bases, with 21 bases between them. The CDR3 contains 16 residues. The CDR3: CASSPGGQVGVEPQHF. CDR3 sequence (DNA): TGCGCCAGCAGCCCGGGGGGGCAGGTGGGAGTGGAGCCCCAGCATTTT.

V and J are TRBV27 and TRBJ2-7; no clear D gene. The CDR3 has 15 amino acids. The germline CDR1 and CDR2 sequences are MNHEY and SMNVEV (reference sequence). With 5 bases removed from V and 0 bases from J, the gap between germline ends came to 14 bases. CDR3 protein: CASSHTAGSSYEQYF. CDR3 nucleotides: TGTGCCAGCAGTCATACCGCCGGTAGCTCCTACGAGCAGTACTTC.

The chain carries TRBV21-1 and TRBJ1-1. TRBV21-1 is listed as a pseudogene. CDR3 size: 18 residues. CDR3 loop: CASSKVETNRAGGTEAFF. The CDR3 DNA is TGTGCCAGCAGCAAAGTCGAAACTAACAGGGCCGGGGGCACTGAAGCTTTCTTT.

The gene calls are TRBV10-2 and TRBJ2-6; TRBD1 is a possible D gene (5 bases). Trimming shortened V by 6 bases and J by 0 bases, and 12 bases separated the two germline ends. CDR1 is WSHSY, CDR2 SAAADI, per germline. CDR3 length: 16 residues. The CDR3 protein is CASRSGSRSGANVLTF. CDR3 in DNA: TGCGCCAGCAGATCAGGGTCCCGCTCTGGGGCCAACGTCCTGACTTTC.

The chain has TRBV6-5 and TRBJ1-2; no clear D gene. The CDR3 contains 16 residues. Germline CDR1 is MNHEY and CDR2 is SVGAGI. V shed 0 bases and J shed 1 base, with 12 bases lying between them. CDR3: CASSYSSTDGNYGYTF. DNA for the CDR3: TGTGCCAGCAGTTACTCGAGTACCGACGGTAACTATGGCTACACCTTC.

Points on this clone: This sample includes further DNA sequences coding for the same CDR3. This sequence joins TRBV9 and TRBJ1-1; no definite D call. From germline, CDR1 is SGDLS and CDR2 YYNGEE. The V end was cut by 0 bases, the J end by 5 bases, with 5 bases between. This CDR3 is built from 12 residues. The DNA of the CDR3 is TGTGCCAGCAGCGTAGAAGGTACTGAAGCTTTCTTT. Translating it yields CASSVEGTEAFF.

The rearrangement joins TRBV19 to TRBJ2-2; TRBD2 is a possible D gene (6 bases). V lost 6 bases to trimming and J lost 7 bases, with 15 bases between them. Germline loops: CDR1 LNHDA, CDR2 SQIVND (reference sequence). This CDR3 has 14 amino acids. The CDR3 sequence is CASRVGAGYGELFF. The CDR3 region has the DNA TGTGCCAGTAGAGTAGGGGCGGGGTACGGGGAGCTGTTTTTT.

The rearrangement uses TRBV5-4 and TRBJ2-7; 7 bases align to TRBD2. This CDR3 comprises 15 residues. The V segment lost 0 bases and the J segment 5 bases; nucleotides outside the gene matches: 8. Germline lookup yields CDR1 SGHNT and CDR2 YYREEE (reference sequence). CDR3 sequence reads: CASSLAPGGLDEQYF. The DNA of the CDR3 is TGTGCCAGCAGCTTGGCCCCGGGAGGACTGGACGAGCAGTACTTC.

This chain joins TRBV9 and TRBJ2-2, with 8 bases aligning to TRBD2. Germline assignment: CDR1 SGDLS and CDR2 YYNGEE. J was trimmed by 7 bases and V by 4 bases; bases with no gene match: 15. There are 17 residues in the CDR3. Here the CDR3 reads CASSTDLRGGTIGELFF. CDR3 nucleotides: TGTGCCAGCAGCACCGACCTCCGGGGGGGAACGATCGGGGAGCTGTTTTTT.

V is TRBV10-2 and J is TRBJ2-3, with D possibly called TRBD1 or TRBD2 (5 bases each). The CDR3 runs 18 residues. Germline-derived CDR1 and CDR2 are WSHSY and SAAADI. With 4 bases removed from V and 3 bases from J, the gap between germline ends came to 23 bases. The CDR3 spells CASSGDLRWDRWTDTQYF. In nucleotides, the CDR3 is TGCGCCAGCAGTGGCGATCTCCGATGGGACCGTTGGACAGATACGCAGTATTTT.

The chain carries TRBV14 and TRBJ2-5; 7 bases line up with TRBD2. V was clipped by 10 bases and J by 3 bases; unmatched bases: 8. CDR3 length: 13 residues. The germline V gene has CDR1 SGHDN and CDR2 FVKESK. Written as DNA, the CDR3 is TGTGCCAACCGGGGAGGGTGGGAAGAGACCCAGTACTTC. Protein sequence: CANRGGWEETQYF.

The chain has TRBV11-2 and TRBJ1-1; 11 positions match TRBD1. This CDR3 spans 15 amino acids. With V trimmed by 5 bases and J by 6 bases, 8 bases remained unmatched. Germline values: CDR1 SGHAT, CDR2 FQNNGV. This chain's CDR3 is CASSDRDRGGSEAFF. Written as DNA, the CDR3 is TGTGCCAGCAGCGACCGGGACAGGGGGGGTTCTGAAGCTTTCTTT.

The chain has TRBV7-8 and TRBJ1-5, with D unclear. V lost 6 bases and J 3 bases, leaving 18 bases between the germline ends. The germline gives CDR1 SGHVS, CDR2 FQNEAQ. This CDR3 has 16 residues. The CDR3 DNA is TGTGCCAGCAGTAACCTTCGACAAGGGTCCAATCAGCCCCAGCATTTT. This codes for CASSNLRQGSNQPQHF.

This clone was counted a few times. The gene calls are TRBV6-4 and TRBJ2-5; D remains unclear. Trimming pared 3 bases from V and 1 base from J, leaving 9 bases between. The CDR3 sequence is 14 residues long. Per germline, CDR1 MRHNA and CDR2 SNTAGT. The CDR3, as DNA: TGTGCCAGCAGTGAACAAGAGATCCAAGAGACCCAGTACTTC. Translated: CASSEQEIQETQYF.

The chain carries TRBV7-9 and TRBJ2-1; no reliable D call. This CDR3 has 16 residues. Germline V gene data show CDR1 as SEHNR and CDR2 as FQNEAQ (reference sequence). V lost 1 base to trimming and J lost 0 bases, with 10 bases between them. The CDR3 bases are TGTGCCAGCAGCTTAGTCCCAGCTGGCTCCTACAATGAGCAGTTCTTC. This encodes CASSLVPAGSYNEQFF.

The chain has TRBV6-5 and TRBJ2-1; D not resolved. Germline-derived CDR1 and CDR2 are MNHEY and SVGAGI. V was shortened by 2 bases and J by 0 bases, with 11 bases between the two germline ends. This CDR3 is built from 16 residues. This CDR3 is CASSYEQASSYNEQFF. The CDR3 bases are TGTGCCAGCAGTTACGAGCAGGCAAGCTCCTACAATGAGCAGTTCTTC.